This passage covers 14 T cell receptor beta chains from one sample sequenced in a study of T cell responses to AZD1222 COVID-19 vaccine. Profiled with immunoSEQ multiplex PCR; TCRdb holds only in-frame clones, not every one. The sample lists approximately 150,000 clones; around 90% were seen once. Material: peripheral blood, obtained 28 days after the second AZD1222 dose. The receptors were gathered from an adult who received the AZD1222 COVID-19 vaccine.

CDR3 DNA sequence: TGTGCCAGCAGTGAATATGGGACTGAAGCTTTCTTT. Protein sequence: CASSEYGTEAFF. The chain employs TRBV25-1 and TRBJ1-1; D not certain. In germline, CDR1 is MGHDK, CDR2 SYGVNS. The CDR3 is 12 amino acids. Trimming left V 0 bases short and J 5 bases short, with 4 bases between. Full variable domain (remainder filled in from reference TRBV25-1 and TRBJ1-1): EADIYQTPRYLVIGTGKKITLECSQTMGHDKMYWYQQDPGMELHLIHYSYGVNSTEKGDLSSESTVSRIRTEHFPLTLESARPSHTSQYLCASSEYGTEAFFGQGTRLTVV.

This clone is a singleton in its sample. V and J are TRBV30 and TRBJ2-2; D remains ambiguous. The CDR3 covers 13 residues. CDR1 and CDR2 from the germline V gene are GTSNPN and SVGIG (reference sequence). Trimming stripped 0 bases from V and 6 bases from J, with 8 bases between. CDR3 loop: CAWSVRLAGELFF. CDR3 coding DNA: TGTGCCTGGAGTGTACGCCTGGCCGGGGAGCTGTTTTTT.

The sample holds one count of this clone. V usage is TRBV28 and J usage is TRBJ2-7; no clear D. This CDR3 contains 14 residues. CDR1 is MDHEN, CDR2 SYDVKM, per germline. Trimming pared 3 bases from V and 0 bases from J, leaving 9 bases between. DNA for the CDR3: TGTGCCAGCAGTTTTCGGACGCTCTCCTACGAGCAGTACTTC. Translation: CASSFRTLSYEQYF.

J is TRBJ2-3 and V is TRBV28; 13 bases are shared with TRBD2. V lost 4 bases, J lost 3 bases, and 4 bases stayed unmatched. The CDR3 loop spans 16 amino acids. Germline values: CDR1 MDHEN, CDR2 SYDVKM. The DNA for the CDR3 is TGTGCCAGCAGTTATCGGACTAGCGGGAGTACAGATACGCAGTATTTT. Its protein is CASSYRTSGSTDTQYF.

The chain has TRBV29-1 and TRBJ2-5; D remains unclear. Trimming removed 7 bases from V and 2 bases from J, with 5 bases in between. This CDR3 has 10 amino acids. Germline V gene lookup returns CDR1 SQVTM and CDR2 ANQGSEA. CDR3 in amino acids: CSGRQETQYF. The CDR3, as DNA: TGCAGCGGCAGACAAGAGACCCAGTACTTC.

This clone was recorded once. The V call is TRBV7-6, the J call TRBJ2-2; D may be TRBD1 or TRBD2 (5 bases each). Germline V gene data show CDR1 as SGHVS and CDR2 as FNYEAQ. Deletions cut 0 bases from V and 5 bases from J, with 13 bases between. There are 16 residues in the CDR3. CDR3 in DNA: TGTGCCAGCAGCTTAGCGAGCGGAAGGGGAACCGGGGAGCTGTTTTTT. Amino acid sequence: CASSLASGRGTGELFF.

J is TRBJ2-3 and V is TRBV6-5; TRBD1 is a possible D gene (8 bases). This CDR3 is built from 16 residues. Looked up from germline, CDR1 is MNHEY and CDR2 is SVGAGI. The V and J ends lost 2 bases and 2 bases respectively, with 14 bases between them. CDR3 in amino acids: CASSYGGGQVTDTQYF. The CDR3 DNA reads TGTGCCAGCAGTTACGGGGGGGGACAGGTCACAGATACGCAGTATTTT.

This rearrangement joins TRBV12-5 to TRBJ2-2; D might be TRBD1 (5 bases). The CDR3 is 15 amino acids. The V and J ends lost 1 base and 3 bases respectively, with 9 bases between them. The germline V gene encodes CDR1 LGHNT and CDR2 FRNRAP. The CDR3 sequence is CASGLGLGDTGELFF. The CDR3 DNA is TGTGCTAGTGGTTTGGGCCTAGGGGACACCGGGGAGCTGTTTTTT. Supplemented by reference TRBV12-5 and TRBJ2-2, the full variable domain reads DARVTQTPRHKVTEMGQEVTMRCQPILGHNTVFWYRQTMMQGLELLAYFRNRAPLDDSGMPKDRFSAEMPDATLATLKIQPSEPRDSAVYFCASGLGLGDTGELFFGEGSRLTVL.

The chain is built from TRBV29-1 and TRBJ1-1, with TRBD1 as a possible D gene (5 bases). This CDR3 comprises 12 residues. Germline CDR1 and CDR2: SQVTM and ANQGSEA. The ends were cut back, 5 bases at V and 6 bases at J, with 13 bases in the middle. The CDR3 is CSVTPLGAEAFF. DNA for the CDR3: TGCAGCGTTACCCCCTTGGGGGCTGAAGCTTTCTTT. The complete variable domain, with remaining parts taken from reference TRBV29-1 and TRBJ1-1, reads SAVISQKPSRDICQRGTSLTIQCQVDSQVTMMFWYRQQPGQSLTLIATANQGSEATYESGFVIDKFPISRPNLTFSTLTVSNMSPEDSSIYLCSVTPLGAEAFFGQGTRLTVV.

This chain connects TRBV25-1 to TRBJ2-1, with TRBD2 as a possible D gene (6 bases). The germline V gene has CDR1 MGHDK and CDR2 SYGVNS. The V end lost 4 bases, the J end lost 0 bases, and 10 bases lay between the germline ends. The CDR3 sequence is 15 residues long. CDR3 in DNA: TGTGCCAGCAGTGCTACCGGGAGCTCCTACAATGAGCAGTTCTTC. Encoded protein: CASSATGSSYNEQFF.

The CDR3 DNA follows: TGTGCCAGCAGCATCCTACAGGGGCTACTCTCTGGGGCCAACGTCCTGACTTTC. Protein product: CASSILQGLLSGANVLTF. The rearrangement links TRBV5-6 to TRBJ2-6; 7 nucleotides match TRBD1. The germline CDR1 and CDR2 sequences are SGHDT and YYEEEE. CDR3 size: 18 residues. V lost 4 bases and J lost 0; bases outside the gene matches: 10. Together with reference TRBV5-6 and TRBJ2-6, the CDR3 gives the full variable domain: DAGVTQSPTHLIKTRGQQVTLRCSPKSGHDTVSWYQQALGQGPQFIFQYYEEEERQRGNFPDRFSGHQFPNYSSELNVNALLLGDSALYLCASSILQGLLSGANVLTFGAGSRLTVL.

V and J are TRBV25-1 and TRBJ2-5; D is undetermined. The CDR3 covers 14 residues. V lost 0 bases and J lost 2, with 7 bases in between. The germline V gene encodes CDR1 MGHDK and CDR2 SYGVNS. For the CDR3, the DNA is TGTGCCAGCAGTGAATACCTGGGACAAGAGACCCAGTACTTC. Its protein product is CASSEYLGQETQYF.

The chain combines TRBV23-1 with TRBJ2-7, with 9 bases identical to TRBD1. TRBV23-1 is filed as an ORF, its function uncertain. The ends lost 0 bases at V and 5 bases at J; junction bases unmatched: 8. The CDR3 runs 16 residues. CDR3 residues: CASSQSIQGAPNEQYF. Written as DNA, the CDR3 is TGCGCCAGCAGTCAATCGATACAGGGGGCGCCGAACGAGCAGTACTTC.

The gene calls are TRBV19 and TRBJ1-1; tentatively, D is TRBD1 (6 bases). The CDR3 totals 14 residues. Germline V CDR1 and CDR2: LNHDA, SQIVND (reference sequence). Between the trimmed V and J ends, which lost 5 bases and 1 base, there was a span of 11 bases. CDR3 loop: CASSQQGPNTEAFF. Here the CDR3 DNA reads TGTGCCAGTAGTCAACAGGGCCCGAACACTGAAGCTTTCTTT. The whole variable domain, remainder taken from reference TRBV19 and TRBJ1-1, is DGGITQSPKYLFRKEGQNVTLSCEQNLNHDAMYWYRQDPGQGLRLIYYSQIVNDFQKGDIAEGYSVSREKKESFPLTVTSAQKNPTAFYLCASSQQGPNTEAFFGQGTRLTVV.